One sample yielded the 4 T cell receptor beta chains listed below, sequenced in a study of blood T cell repertoires in COVID-19. Clones were read by immunoSEQ multiplex PCR, and TCRdb kept only the in-frame ones, dropping some. Of about 220,000 clones listed, roughly 80% are singletons. Specimen: peripheral blood. Every receptor here comes from a human donor in a cohort sampled during active COVID-19.

The V gene is TRBV6-5, the J gene TRBJ2-7, with D uncertain. The CDR3 runs to 15 residues. Germline V CDR1 and CDR2: MNHEY, SVGAGI. V lost 2 bases and J 2 bases, leaving 13 bases between the germline ends. The CDR3 spells CASSYLSRSTYEQYF. CDR3 nucleotides: TGTGCCAGCAGTTACCTTAGCCGGTCAACCTACGAGCAGTACTTC.

This chain uses TRBV9 with TRBJ2-4, with TRBD1 as a possible D gene (6 bases). Germline values: CDR1 SGDLS, CDR2 YYNGEE. The CDR3 is 16 amino acids. Trimming left V 3 bases short and J 0 bases short, with 13 bases between. The CDR3 DNA is TGTGCCAGCAGCGCGCGACAGGAAATAGCCAAAAACATTCAGTACTTC. This codes for CASSARQEIAKNIQYF.

This chain joins TRBV7-2 and TRBJ1-5; TRBD1 agrees at 7 bases. V dropped 5 bases and J dropped 3; count of bases not matched to a gene: 4. Germline values: CDR1 SGHTA, CDR2 FQGNSA. The CDR3 has 14 amino acids. This CDR3 is CASSRDSLNQPQHF. For the CDR3, the DNA is TGTGCCAGCAGCCGGGACAGCCTCAATCAGCCCCAGCATTTT. The full variable domain, its missing parts supplied by reference TRBV7-2 and TRBJ1-5, is GAGVSQSPSNKVTEKGKDVELRCDPISGHTALYWYRQSLGQGLEFLIYFQGNSAPDKSGLPSDRFSAERTGGSVSTLTIQRTQQEDSAVYLCASSRDSLNQPQHFGDGTRLSIL.

This sequence joins TRBV27 and TRBJ1-1; TRBD1 aligns across 11 bases. The V gene's germline CDR1 is MNHEY and CDR2 SMNVEV (reference sequence). CDR3 length equals 15 residues. J gave up 11 bases and V 5 bases, and 13 bases lay outside the gene matches. CDR3 bases: TGTGCCAGCAGTAACTTACCGGGGACAGGGGGTAAGGCTTTCTTT. Its translation: CASSNLPGTGGKAFF.